Listed below are T cell receptor beta chains from one sample, sequenced in a study of T-cell memory formation after mild COVID-19. TCRdb re-called the 5' RACE reads with MiXCR, one entry per CDR3 protein. Of about 150,000 distinct CDR3 sequences in the sample, 6% to 7% were seen once. Sequencing input: PBMCs or a T cell subset sorted from them (not recorded which). These TCRs come from an adult woman who had mild COVID-19 (a few samples of this study predate the infection). Cell type and time point are not known. The CDR3 runs from the conserved cysteine through the conserved F or W. Fields, in order: J gene, D gene, V gene, CDR3 protein. D genes are given only for firm matches.

>TRBJ2-1|.|TRBV5-6
CASSTWGRNEQFF
>TRBJ2-7|.|TRBV6-2/TRBV6-3
CASSYPGGSEQYF
>TRBJ1-4|.|TRBV5-4
CASSLLGTVNEKLFF
>TRBJ2-1|TRBD2|TRBV4-2
CASSQGLAGVRYNEQFF
>TRBJ1-2|.|TRBV24-1
CATSDSQAGSTYGYTF
>TRBJ1-2|TRBD1|TRBV18
CASSPGQGPLTGYGYTF
>TRBJ2-3|TRBD2|TRBV5-1
CASSPGAGGPTDTQYF
>TRBJ2-5|.|TRBV7-9
CASSFMQETQYF
>TRBJ1-1|TRBD1|TRBV29-1
CSVVVQGAANTEAFF
>TRBJ2-1|TRBD2|TRBV7-3
CASSLGAGGPYNEQFF
>TRBJ1-1|.|TRBV12-3/TRBV12-4
CASRFLTGWGKDTEAFF
>TRBJ2-6|.|TRBV6-1
CASRKGGSGANVLTF
>TRBJ2-1|.|TRBV18
CASSSNKALYNEQFF
>TRBJ2-7|.|TRBV12-3/TRBV12-4
CASSLQRPSYEQYF
>TRBJ1-1|.|TRBV5-5
CASSLAGMSGAAFF
>TRBJ2-6|.|TRBV10-3
CAISEGPFISGANVLTF
>TRBJ2-2|TRBD1|TRBV5-1
CASSRRQGNTGELFF
>TRBJ1-6|.|TRBV7-9
CASSLEVSPLHF
>TRBJ2-1|TRBD2|TRBV7-8
CASSLVLGGGGFSYNEQFF
>TRBJ1-4|TRBD1|TRBV5-1
CASSPGQGHEKLFF
>TRBJ1-5|.|TRBV7-6
CASSLEGARGSIQPQHF
>TRBJ1-1|TRBD1|TRBV20-1
CSASGTAEAFF
>TRBJ1-2|.|TRBV7-6
CASSRGGYGYTF
>TRBJ2-3|TRBD2|TRBV5-1
CASSLSRGGSTDTQYF
>TRBJ1-5|.|TRBV19
CASSMGQGGNQPQHF
>TRBJ2-2|.|TRBV5-1
CASSLGKTNTGELFF
>TRBJ2-5|.|TRBV7-2
CASSLTPETQYF
>TRBJ2-3|.|TRBV20-1
CSARRAGQRTDTQYF
>TRBJ2-1|.|TRBV5-1
CASSLHRTVNEQFF
>TRBJ2-3|.|TRBV5-1
CASRGESSTDTQYF
>TRBJ2-1|.|TRBV7-2
CASSPAGTVYNEQFF
>TRBJ2-1|.|TRBV11-3
CASSLGTDFKNEQFF
>TRBJ2-2|TRBD2|TRBV5-1
CASSLDVAGGSGELFF